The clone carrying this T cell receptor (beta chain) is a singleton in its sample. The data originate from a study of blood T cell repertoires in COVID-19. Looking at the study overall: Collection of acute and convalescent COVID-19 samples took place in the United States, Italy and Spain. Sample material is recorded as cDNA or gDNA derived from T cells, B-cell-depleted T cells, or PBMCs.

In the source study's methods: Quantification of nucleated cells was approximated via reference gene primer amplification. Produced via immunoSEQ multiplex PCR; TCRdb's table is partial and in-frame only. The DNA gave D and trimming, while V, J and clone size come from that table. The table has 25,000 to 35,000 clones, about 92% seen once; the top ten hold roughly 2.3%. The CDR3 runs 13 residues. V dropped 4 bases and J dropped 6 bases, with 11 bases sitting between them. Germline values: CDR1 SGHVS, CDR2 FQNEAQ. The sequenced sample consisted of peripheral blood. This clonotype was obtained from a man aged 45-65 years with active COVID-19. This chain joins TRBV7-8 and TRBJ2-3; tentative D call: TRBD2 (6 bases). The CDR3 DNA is TGTGCCAGCAGCTCGGGACTTTTGGATACGCAGTATTTT. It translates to CASSSGLLDTQYF.